This T cell receptor beta chain was identified during a study of shared clonotypes between healthy human individuals. CD4+ cells underwent separation, giving CD45RA+ naive and CD45RA-negative memory subsets. The germline gives CDR1 LNHDA, CDR2 SQIVND (reference sequence). Trimming shortened V by 5 bases and J by 3 bases, and 13 bases separated the two germline ends. There are 14 residues in the CDR3. Generated by immunoSEQ multiplex PCR, the TCRdb table keeps only in-frame clones and is missing some. The top ten clones hold approximately 0.45% of a sample with over 1.5 million clones, approximately 98% of them seen once.

This TCR was sampled from a man aged 30 to 39 in good health. The chain combines TRBV19 with TRBJ1-1; D not certain. Sequencing was done on a sample of naive CD4+ T cells sorted from blood. Subset: CD45RA+ positively selected. CDR3 loop: CASSPVPPYTEAFF. The CDR3 nucleotides are TGTGCCAGTAGTCCGGTCCCACCCTACACTGAAGCTTTCTTT.